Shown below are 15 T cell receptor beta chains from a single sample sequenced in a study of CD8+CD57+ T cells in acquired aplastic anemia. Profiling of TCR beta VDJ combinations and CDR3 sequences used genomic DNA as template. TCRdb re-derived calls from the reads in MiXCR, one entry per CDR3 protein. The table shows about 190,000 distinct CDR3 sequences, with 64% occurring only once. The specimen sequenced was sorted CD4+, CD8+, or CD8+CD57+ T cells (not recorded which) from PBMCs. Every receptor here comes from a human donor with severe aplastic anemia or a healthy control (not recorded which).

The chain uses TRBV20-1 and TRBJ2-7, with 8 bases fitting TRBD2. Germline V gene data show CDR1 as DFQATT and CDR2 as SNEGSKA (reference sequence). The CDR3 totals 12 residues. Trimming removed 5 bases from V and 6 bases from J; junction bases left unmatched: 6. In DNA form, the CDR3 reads TGCAGTGCTGCTCCAACTAGCGGCGAGCAGTACTTC. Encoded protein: CSAAPTSGEQYF.

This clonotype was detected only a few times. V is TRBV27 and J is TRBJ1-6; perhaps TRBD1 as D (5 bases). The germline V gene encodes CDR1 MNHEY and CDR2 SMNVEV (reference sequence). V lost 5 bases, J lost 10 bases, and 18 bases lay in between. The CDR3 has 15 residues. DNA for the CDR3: TGTGCCAGCAGTCCCATCTCCCAGGGAGGCTCACCCCTCCACTTT. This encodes CASSPISQGGSPLHF.

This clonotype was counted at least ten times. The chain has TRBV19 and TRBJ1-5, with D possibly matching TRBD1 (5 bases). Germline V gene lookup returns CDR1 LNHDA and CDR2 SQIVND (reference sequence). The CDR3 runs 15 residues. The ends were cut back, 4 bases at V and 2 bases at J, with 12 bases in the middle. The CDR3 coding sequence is TGTGCCAGTAGTACCCGGGACTTAGGCAATCAGCCCCAGCATTTT. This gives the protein CASSTRDLGNQPQHF.

The CDR3 DNA reads as TGTGCCAGCAGTTTTGTCGGGGTACCCTACGAGCAGTACTTC. It codes for CASSFVGVPYEQYF. This sequence joins TRBV28 and TRBJ2-7; possibly TRBD2 for D (5 bases). V was pared by 3 bases and J by 2 bases, with 11 bases between. Germline-derived CDR1 and CDR2 are MDHEN and SYDVKM. CDR3 length equals 14 residues. Based on the CDR3 plus reference TRBV28 and TRBJ2-7, the full variable domain is DVKVTQSSRYLVKRTGEKVFLECVQDMDHENMFWYRQDPGLGLRLIYFSYDVKMKEKGDIPEGYSVSREKKERFSLILESASTNQTSMYLCASSFVGVPYEQYFGPGTRLTVT.

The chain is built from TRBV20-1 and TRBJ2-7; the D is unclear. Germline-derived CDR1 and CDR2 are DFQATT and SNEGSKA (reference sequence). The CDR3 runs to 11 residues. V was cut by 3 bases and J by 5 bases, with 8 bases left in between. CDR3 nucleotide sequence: TGCAGTGCTAGTGTTCTCAACGAGCAGTACTTC. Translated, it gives CSASVLNEQYF.

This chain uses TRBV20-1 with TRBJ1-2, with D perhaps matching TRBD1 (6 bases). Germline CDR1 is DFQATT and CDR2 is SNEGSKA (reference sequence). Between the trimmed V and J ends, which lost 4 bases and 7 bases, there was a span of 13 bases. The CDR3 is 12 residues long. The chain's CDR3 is CSANREPAGYTF. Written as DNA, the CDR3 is TGCAGTGCTAACAGGGAGCCGGCTGGCTACACCTTC.

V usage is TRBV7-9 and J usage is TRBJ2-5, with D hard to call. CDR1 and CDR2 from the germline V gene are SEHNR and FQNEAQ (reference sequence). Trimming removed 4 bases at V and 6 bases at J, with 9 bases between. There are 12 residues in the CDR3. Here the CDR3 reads CASSSNPQTQYF. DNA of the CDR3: TGTGCCAGCAGCTCCAATCCACAGACCCAGTACTTC.

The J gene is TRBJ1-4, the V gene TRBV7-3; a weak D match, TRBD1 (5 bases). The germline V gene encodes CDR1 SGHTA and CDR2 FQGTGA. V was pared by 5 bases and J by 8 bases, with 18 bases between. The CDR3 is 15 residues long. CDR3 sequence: CASSPQGGGNEKLFF. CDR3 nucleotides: TGTGCCAGCAGCCCGCAGGGAGGTGGGAACGAAAAACTGTTTTTT.

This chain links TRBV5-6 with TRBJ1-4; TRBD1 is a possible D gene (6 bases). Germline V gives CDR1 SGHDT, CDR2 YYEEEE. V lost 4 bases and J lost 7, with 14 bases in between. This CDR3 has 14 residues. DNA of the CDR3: TGTGCCAGCAGCGAACGGCGGACAGCTGAAAAACTGTTTTTT. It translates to CASSERRTAEKLFF.

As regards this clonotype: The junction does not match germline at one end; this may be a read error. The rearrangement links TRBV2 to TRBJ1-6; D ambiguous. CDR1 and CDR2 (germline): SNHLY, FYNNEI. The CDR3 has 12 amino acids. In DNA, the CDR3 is TGTGCCGGCAGTGTTGTCCATTCACCCCTCCACTTT. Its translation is CAGSVVHSPLHF.

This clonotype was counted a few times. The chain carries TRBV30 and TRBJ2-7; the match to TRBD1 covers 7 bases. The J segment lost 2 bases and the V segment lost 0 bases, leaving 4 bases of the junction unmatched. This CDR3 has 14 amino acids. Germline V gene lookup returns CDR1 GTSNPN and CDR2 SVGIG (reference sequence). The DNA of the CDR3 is TGTGCCTGGAGTGTACTGCAGGGGGCCTACGAGCAGTACTTC. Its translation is CAWSVLQGAYEQYF.

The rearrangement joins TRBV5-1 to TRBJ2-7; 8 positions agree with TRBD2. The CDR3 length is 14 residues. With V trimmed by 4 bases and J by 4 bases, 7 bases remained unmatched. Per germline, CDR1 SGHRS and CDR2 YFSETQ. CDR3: CASSTGTSAYEQYF. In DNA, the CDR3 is TGCGCCAGCAGCACAGGGACTAGTGCGTACGAGCAGTACTTC.

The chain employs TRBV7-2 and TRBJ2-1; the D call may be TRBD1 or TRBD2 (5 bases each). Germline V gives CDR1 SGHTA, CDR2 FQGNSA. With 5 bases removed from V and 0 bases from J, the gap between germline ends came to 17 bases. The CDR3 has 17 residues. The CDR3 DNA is TGTGCCAGCAGCCAAGATCTTGGGGGAGTCTCCTACAATGAGCAGTTCTTC. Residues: CASSQDLGGVSYNEQFF.

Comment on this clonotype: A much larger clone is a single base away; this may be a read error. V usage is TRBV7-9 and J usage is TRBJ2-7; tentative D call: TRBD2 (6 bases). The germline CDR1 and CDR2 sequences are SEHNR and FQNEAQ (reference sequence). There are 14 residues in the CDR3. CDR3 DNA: TGTGCCGGCAGCCCGCTGCCACCGACTAGTGAGCAGTACTTC. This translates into CAGSPLPPTSEQYF.

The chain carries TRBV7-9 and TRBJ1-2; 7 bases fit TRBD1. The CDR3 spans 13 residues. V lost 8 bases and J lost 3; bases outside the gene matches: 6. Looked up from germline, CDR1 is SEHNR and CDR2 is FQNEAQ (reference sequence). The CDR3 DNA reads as TGTGCCAGCCTTCCACAGGGGTACTATGGCTACACCTTC. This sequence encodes CASLPQGYYGYTF.